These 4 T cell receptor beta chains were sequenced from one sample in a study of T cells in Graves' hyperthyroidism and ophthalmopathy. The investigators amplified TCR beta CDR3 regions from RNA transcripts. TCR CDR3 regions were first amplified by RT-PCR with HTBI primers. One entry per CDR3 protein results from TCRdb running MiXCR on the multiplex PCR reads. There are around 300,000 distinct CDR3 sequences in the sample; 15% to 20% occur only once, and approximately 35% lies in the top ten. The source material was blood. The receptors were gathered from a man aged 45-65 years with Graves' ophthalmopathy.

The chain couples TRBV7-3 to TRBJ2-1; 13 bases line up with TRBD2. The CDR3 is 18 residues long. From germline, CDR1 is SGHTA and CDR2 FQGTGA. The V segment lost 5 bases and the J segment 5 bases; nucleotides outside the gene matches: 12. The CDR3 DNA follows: TGTGCCAGCAGCCCTGGGAGACTAGCGGGAGGATACGACAATGAGCAGTTCTTC. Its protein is CASSPGRLAGGYDNEQFF.

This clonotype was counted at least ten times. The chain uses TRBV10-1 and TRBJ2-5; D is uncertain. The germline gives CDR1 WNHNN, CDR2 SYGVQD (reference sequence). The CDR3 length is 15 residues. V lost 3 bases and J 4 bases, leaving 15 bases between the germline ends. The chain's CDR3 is CASSDSTVVGETQYF. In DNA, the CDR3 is TGCGCCAGCAGTGATTCAACGGTGGTCGGAGAGACCCAGTACTTC.

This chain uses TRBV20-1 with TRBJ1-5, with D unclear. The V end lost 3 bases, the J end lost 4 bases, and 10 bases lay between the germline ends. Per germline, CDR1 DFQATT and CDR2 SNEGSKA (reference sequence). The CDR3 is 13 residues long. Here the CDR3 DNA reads TGCAGTGCTAGGGATTCCAGGAATCAGCCCCAGCATTTT. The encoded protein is CSARDSRNQPQHF.

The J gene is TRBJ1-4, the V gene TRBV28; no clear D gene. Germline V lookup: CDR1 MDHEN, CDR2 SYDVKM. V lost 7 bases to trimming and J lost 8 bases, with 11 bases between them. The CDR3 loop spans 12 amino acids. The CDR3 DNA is TGTGCCAGCACGGCCGGTACCGAAAAACTGTTTTTT. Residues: CASTAGTEKLFF. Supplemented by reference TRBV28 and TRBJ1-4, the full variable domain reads DVKVTQSSRYLVKRTGEKVFLECVQDMDHENMFWYRQDPGLGLRLIYFSYDVKMKEKGDIPEGYSVSREKKERFSLILESASTNQTSMYLCASTAGTEKLFFGSGTQLSVL.